This T cell receptor (beta chain) was obtained from a study of blood T cell repertoires in COVID-19 (dated by TCRdb to the early 2020s). With respect to the entire study: Samples from collaborators originated in the United States, Italy and Spain and spanned both the acute and convalescent phases of COVID-19. The prospective study material was composed of cDNA or gDNA derived from T cells, B-cell-depleted T cells, or PBMCs. The dataset comprised deeply sampled blood TCRbeta repertoires from subjects exposed to, actively infected with, or recovered from COVID-19. A freely available public database, intended as a resource for researchers studying the immune response to SARS-CoV-2, is where the repertoires were released. The samples were drawn from two sources: the first 160 participants of the ongoing ImmuneRACE study, and fewer than 1,500 subjects contributed by 6 global collaborators. A de-identified subject ID, COVID-19 status, age in years and sex were almost always included in the sample metadata. Where available, HLA class I and class II types were taken from metadata supplied by the sample provider and were not determined by assay-based typing. What the study reported, not specific to this receptor: The amount of clinical and demographic metadata varied by source and participant and was provided uncurated.

Whole blood was collected in K2EDTA tubes by collaborating institutions according to the institutions' own protocols. For TCRbeta analysis, collaborator samples were shipped as frozen whole blood, as isolated PBMCs, or as DNA extracted from either sample type. TCRbeta CDR3 regions were amplified from genomic DNA by means of the immunoSEQ Assay, a bias-controlled multiplex PCR. Per the source publication's procedure: Nucleated cell counts per sample were estimated from amplification of reference gene primers within the assay. To quantify the absolute abundance of each unique TCRbeta CDR3 rearrangement, sequence reads were collapsed and filtered. Productive Simpson clonality was computed per sample as the square root of Simpson's diversity index over productive rearrangements. Here the immuneACCESS table is served through TCRdb, limited to in-frame sequences with V and J called. Missing clones are a known gap in these copies; in checked studies unresolved V genes cover under half, and the rest lacks a known reason. For V, J and clone size, that table is used; D and trimming come from the DNA. For this sample there are about 130,000 clones; around 87% appear just once. The ten largest clones represent 2% to 2.5% of the sample.

The CDR1 and CDR2 encoded by the germline V gene are SGHRS and YFSETQ. The CDR3 has 13 amino acids, counting the end cysteine and phenylalanine. Only the CDR3 DNA stays, 39 bases, in frame from base 1. The V end gives up 7 bases and the J end 4 bases, leaving 4 bases in the junction not matched to a gene. Concerning this clone itself: No antigen is known for it. No much larger clonotype is one base removed from it; base qualities were not supplied.

Material: peripheral blood. The chain is made from TRBV5-1 and TRBJ2-2; 7 central nucleotides agree with TRBD2. This clonotype was sampled from a man aged 50-59 years with active COVID-19. The sequence in DNA is TGCGCCAGCGGCGGGGGAACCACCGGGGAGCTGTTTTTT. This sequence encodes CASGGGTTGELFF. Here the CDR3 is joined to the reference TRBV5-1 and TRBJ2-2 genes, and the full variable domain is: KAGVTQTPRYLIKTRGQQVTLSCSPISGHRSVSWYQQTPGQGLQFLFEYFSETQRNKGNFPGRFSGRQFSNSRSEMNVSTLELGDSALYLCASGGGTTGELFFGEGSRLTVL.